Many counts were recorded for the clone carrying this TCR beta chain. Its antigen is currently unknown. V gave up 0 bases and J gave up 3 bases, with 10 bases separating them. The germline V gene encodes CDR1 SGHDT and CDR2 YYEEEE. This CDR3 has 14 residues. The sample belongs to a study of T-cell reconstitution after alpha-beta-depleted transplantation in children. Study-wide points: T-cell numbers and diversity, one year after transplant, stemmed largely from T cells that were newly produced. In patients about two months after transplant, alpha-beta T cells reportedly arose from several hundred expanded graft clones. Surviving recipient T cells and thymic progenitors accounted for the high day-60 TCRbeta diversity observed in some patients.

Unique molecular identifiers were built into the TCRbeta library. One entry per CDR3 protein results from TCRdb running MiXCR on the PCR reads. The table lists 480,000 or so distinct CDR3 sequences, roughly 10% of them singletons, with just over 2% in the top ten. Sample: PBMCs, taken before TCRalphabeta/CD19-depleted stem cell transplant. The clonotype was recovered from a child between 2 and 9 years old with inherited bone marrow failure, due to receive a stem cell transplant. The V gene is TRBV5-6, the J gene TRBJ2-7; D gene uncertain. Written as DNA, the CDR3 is TGTGCCAGCAGCTTGGGGGAAAACCTCTACGAGCAGTACTTC. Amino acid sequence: CASSLGENLYEQYF. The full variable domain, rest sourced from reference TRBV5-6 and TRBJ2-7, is DAGVTQSPTHLIKTRGQQVTLRCSPKSGHDTVSWYQQALGQGPQFIFQYYEEEERQRGNFPDRFSGHQFPNYSSELNVNALLLGDSALYLCASSLGENLYEQYFGPGTRLTVT.